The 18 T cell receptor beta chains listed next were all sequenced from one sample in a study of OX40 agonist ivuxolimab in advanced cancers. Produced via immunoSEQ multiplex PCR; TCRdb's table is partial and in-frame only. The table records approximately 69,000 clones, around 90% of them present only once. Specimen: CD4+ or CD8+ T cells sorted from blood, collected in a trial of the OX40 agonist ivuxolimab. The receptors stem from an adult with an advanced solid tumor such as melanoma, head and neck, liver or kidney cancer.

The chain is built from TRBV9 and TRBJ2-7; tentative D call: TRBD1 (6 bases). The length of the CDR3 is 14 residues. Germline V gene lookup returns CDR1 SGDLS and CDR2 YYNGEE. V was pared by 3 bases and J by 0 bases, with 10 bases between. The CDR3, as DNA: TGTGCCAGCAGCGCCGGACAGAGCTCCTACGAGCAGTACTTC. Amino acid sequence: CASSAGQSSYEQYF. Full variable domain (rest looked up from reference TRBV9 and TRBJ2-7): DSGVTQTPKHLITATGQRVTLRCSPRSGDLSVYWYQQSLDQGLQFLIQYYNGEERAKGNILERFSAQQFPDLHSELNLSSLELGDSALYFCASSAGQSSYEQYFGPGTRLTVT.

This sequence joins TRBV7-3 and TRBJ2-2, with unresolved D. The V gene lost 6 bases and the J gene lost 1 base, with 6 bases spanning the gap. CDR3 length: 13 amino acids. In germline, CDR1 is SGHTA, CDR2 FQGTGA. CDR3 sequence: CASRDLNTGELFF. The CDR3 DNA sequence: TGTGCCAGCAGGGACCTGAACACCGGGGAGCTGTTTTTT.

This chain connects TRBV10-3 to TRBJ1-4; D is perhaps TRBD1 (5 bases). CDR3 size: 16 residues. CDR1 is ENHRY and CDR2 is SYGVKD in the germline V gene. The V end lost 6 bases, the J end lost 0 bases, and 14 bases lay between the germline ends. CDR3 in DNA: TGTGCCATCAGCTCCGGGACTAAAGCAACTAATGAAAAACTGTTTTTT. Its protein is CAISSGTKATNEKLFF.

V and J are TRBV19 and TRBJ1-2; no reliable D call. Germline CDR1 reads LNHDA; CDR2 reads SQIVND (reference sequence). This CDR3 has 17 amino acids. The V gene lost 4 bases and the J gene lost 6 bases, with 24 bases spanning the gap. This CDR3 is CASSTANGIGGLDGYTF. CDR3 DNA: TGTGCCAGTAGTACAGCGAATGGGATCGGAGGTTTAGATGGCTACACCTTC.

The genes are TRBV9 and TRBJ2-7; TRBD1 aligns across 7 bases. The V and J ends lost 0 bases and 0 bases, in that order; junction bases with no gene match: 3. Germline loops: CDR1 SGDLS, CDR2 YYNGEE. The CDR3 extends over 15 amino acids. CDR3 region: CASSVGGQFSYEQYF. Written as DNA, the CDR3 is TGTGCCAGCAGCGTAGGGGGACAGTTCTCCTACGAGCAGTACTTC. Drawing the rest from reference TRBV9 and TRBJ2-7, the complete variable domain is DSGVTQTPKHLITATGQRVTLRCSPRSGDLSVYWYQQSLDQGLQFLIQYYNGEERAKGNILERFSAQQFPDLHSELNLSSLELGDSALYFCASSVGGQFSYEQYFGPGTRLTVT.

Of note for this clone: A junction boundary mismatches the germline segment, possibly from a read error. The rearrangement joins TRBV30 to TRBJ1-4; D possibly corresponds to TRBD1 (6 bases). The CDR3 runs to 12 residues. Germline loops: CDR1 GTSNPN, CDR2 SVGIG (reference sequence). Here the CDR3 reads CACSEGEEKLFF. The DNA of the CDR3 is TGTGCCTGTAGTGAGGGGGAGGAAAAACTGTTTTTT. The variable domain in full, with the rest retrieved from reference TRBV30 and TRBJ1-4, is SQTIHQWPATLVQPVGSPLSLECTVEGTSNPNLYWYRQAAGRGLQLLFYSVGIGQISSEVPQNLSASRPQDRQFILSSKKLLLSDSGFYLCACSEGEEKLFFGSGTQLSVL.

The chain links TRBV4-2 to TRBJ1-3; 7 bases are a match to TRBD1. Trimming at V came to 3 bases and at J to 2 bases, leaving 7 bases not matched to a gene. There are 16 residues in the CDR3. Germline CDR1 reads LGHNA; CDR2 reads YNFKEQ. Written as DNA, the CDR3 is TGTGCCAGCAGCCACCAGGGACAGCGGACTGGAAACACCATATATTTT. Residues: CASSHQGQRTGNTIYF.

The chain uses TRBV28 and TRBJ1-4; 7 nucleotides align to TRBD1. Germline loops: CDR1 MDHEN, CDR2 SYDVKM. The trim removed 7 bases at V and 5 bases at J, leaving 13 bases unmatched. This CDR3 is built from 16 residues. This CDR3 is CASTPPGVGGNEKLFF. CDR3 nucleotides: TGTGCCAGCACCCCACCCGGCGTAGGGGGCAATGAAAAACTGTTTTTT.

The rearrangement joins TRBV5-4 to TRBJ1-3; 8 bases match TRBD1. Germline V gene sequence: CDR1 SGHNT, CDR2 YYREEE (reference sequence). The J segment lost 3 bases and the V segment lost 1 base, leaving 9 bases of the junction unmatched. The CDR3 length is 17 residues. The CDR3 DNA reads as TGTGCCAGCAGCTTGAAGACAGGGGTAGTGGGTGGAAACACCATATATTTT. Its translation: CASSLKTGVVGGNTIYF.

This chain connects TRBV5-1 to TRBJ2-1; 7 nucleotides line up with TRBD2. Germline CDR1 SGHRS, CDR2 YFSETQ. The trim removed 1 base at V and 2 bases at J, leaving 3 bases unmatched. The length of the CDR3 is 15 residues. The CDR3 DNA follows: TGCGCCAGCAGCTTGAACAGCGGGACCTACAATGAGCAGTTCTTC. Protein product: CASSLNSGTYNEQFF. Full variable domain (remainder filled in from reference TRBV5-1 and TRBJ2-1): KAGVTQTPRYLIKTRGQQVTLSCSPISGHRSVSWYQQTPGQGLQFLFEYFSETQRNKGNFPGRFSGRQFSNSRSEMNVSTLELGDSALYLCASSLNSGTYNEQFFGPGTRLTVL.

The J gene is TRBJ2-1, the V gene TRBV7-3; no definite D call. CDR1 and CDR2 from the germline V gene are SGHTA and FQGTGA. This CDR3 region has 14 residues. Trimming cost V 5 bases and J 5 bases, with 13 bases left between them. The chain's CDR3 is CASSPGADHNEQFF. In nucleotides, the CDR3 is TGTGCCAGCAGCCCCGGTGCCGACCACAATGAGCAGTTCTTC. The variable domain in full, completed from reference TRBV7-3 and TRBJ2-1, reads GAGVSQTPSNKVTEKGKYVELRCDPISGHTALYWYRQSLGQGPEFLIYFQGTGAADDSGLPNDRFFAVRPEGSVSTLKIQRTERGDSAVYLCASSPGADHNEQFFGPGTRLTVL.

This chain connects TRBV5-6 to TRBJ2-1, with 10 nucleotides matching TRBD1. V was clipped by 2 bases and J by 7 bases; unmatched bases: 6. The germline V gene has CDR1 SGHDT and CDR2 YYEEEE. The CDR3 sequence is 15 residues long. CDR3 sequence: CASSFETGGPNEQFF. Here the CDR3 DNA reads TGTGCCAGCAGCTTTGAGACAGGGGGCCCGAATGAGCAGTTCTTC.

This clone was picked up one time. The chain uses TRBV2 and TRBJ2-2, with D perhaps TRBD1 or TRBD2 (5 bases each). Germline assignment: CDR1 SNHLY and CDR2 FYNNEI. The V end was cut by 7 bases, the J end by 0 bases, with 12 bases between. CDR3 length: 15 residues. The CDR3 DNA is TGTGCCAGCACCCTCGGGACCGCGAACACCGGGGAGCTGTTTTTT. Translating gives CASTLGTANTGELFF.

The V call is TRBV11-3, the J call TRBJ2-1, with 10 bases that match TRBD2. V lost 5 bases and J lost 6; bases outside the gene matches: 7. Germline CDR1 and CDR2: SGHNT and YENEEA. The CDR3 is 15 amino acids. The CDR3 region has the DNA TGTGCCAGCAGCCGAGGACTAGCGGACCCCAATGAGCAGTTCTTC. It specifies CASSRGLADPNEQFF.

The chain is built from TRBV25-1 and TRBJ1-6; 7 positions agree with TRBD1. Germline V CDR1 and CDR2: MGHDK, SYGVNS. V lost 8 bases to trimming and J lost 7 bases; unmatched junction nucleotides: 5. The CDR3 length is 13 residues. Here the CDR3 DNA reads TGTGCCAGCGGAGGGGACAGCAATTCACCCCTCCACTTT. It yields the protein CASGGDSNSPLHF.

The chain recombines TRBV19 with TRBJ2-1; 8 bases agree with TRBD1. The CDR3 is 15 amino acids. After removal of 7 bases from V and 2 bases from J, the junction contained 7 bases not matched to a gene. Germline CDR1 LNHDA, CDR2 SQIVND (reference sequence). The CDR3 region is CASKPDRGPYNEQFF. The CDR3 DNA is TGTGCCAGTAAACCCGACAGGGGTCCCTACAATGAGCAGTTCTTC. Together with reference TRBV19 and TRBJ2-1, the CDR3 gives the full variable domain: DGGITQSPKYLFRKEGQNVTLSCEQNLNHDAMYWYRQDPGQGLRLIYYSQIVNDFQKGDIAEGYSVSREKKESFPLTVTSAQKNPTAFYLCASKPDRGPYNEQFFGPGTRLTVL.

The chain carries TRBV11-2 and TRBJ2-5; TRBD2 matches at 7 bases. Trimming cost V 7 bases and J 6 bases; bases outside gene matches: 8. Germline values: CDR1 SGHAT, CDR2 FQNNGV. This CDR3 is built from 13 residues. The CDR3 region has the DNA TGTGCCAGCACCCTAGAGCGGGGCCAGACCCAGTACTTC. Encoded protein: CASTLERGQTQYF.

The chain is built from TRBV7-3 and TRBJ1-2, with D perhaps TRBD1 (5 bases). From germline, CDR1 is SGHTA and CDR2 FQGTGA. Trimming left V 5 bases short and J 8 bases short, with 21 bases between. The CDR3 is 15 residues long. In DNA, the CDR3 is TGTGCCAGCAGCCCCCTAGAGGGGTCGAGAAGCGGCTACACCTTC. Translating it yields CASSPLEGSRSGYTF. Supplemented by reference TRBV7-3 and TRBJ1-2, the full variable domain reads GAGVSQTPSNKVTEKGKYVELRCDPISGHTALYWYRQSLGQGPEFLIYFQGTGAADDSGLPNDRFFAVRPEGSVSTLKIQRTERGDSAVYLCASSPLEGSRSGYTFGSGTRLTVV.